A single sample gave rise to the 13 T cell receptor beta chains below, sequenced in a study of blood T cell repertoires in COVID-19. Sequencing used immunoSEQ multiplex PCR; TCRdb keeps in-frame clones, though not all of them. The sample shows 150,000 to 200,000 clones, 70% to 90% of them seen only once. Sequencing was done on a sample of peripheral blood. Receptors originate from a man over 45 with active or convalescent COVID-19.

This sequence joins TRBV7-9 and TRBJ1-4; TRBD1 is a possible D gene (5 bases). The CDR3 contains 15 residues. The V gene's germline CDR1 is SEHNR and CDR2 FQNEAQ (reference sequence). The germline V and J ends were trimmed by 7 bases and 0 bases, with 12 bases remaining between them. The CDR3 sequence: CASTKKGATNEKLFF. The CDR3 DNA sequence: TGTGCCAGCACCAAAAAAGGGGCAACTAATGAAAAACTGTTTTTT.

The table lists this clone with a count of one. The V and J genes are TRBV19 and TRBJ1-3; the D is unclear. Germline-derived CDR1 and CDR2 are LNHDA and SQIVND (reference sequence). V was pared by 9 bases and J by 3 bases, with 15 bases between. There are 14 residues in the CDR3. CDR3 in amino acids: CARRPHGDGNTIYF. In nucleotides, the CDR3 is TGTGCCAGGCGGCCCCACGGAGATGGAAACACCATATATTTT.

The gene calls are TRBV6-4 and TRBJ1-6; TRBD1 is a possible D gene (6 bases). The V end was cut by 6 bases, the J end by 7 bases, with 19 bases between. In germline, CDR1 is MRHNA, CDR2 SNTAGT. The CDR3 totals 16 residues. Here the CDR3 reads CASSPDSSALNSPLHF. The CDR3 region has the DNA TGTGCCAGCAGCCCGGACAGCTCGGCACTCAATTCACCCCTCCACTTT.

The table lists this clone with a count of one. One junction end disagrees with the germline gene, perhaps due to a read error. CDR3: CATSESGTGPKYGYTF. As DNA, the CDR3 is TGTGCCACCAGTGAGTCCGGGACAGGGCCTAAGTATGGCTACACCTTC. This chain joins TRBV24-1 and TRBJ1-2; TRBD1 aligns across 9 bases. Germline assignment: CDR1 KGHDR and CDR2 SFDVKD. CDR3 size: 16 residues.

The table lists this clone with a few counts. The rearrangement joins TRBV4-2 to TRBJ1-2; no clear D. CDR1 LGHNA and CDR2 YNFKEQ come from the germline V gene. V dropped 0 bases and J dropped 2 bases, with 10 bases sitting between them. The CDR3 extends over 15 amino acids. The DNA of the CDR3 is TGTGCCAGCAGCCAAGATTCCCAGGCGAACTATGGCTACACCTTC. Amino acid sequence: CASSQDSQANYGYTF.

The chain carries TRBV6-6 and TRBJ1-5; D is unresolved. Germline V lookup: CDR1 MNHNY, CDR2 SVGAGI (reference sequence). V was pared by 5 bases and J by 4 bases, with 12 bases between. CDR3 length: 14 amino acids. Written as DNA, the CDR3 is TGTGCCAGCAGTCCCCCCGAGCTAAATCAGCCCCAGCATTTT. Protein: CASSPPELNQPQHF.

In DNA, the CDR3 is TGCGCCAGCGCGGGGGTACCGTCTAGCACAGATACGCAGTATTTT. Protein product: CASAGVPSSTDTQYF. The genes are TRBV10-1 and TRBJ2-3; 7 nucleotides line up with TRBD2. J was trimmed by 0 bases and V by 8 bases; bases with no gene match: 8. From germline, CDR1 is WNHNN and CDR2 SYGVQD (reference sequence). CDR3 length: 15 amino acids.

The V gene is TRBV7-2, the J gene TRBJ1-6; D unresolved. The length of the CDR3 is 13 residues. Germline CDR1 and CDR2: SGHTA and FQGNSA. V was trimmed by 3 bases and J by 7 bases, leaving 7 bases between them. CDR3: CASSFDKNSPLHF. For the CDR3, the DNA is TGTGCCAGCAGCTTTGACAAGAATTCACCCCTCCACTTT.

The chain is built from TRBV30 and TRBJ2-7, with TRBD1 matching 7 bases. The ends lost 8 bases at V and 2 bases at J; junction bases unmatched: 9. This CDR3 comprises 13 residues. Germline V gene data show CDR1 as GTSNPN and CDR2 as SVGIG (reference sequence). As DNA, the CDR3 is TGTGCCAGTGTCCGGGACAGCACCTACGAGCAGTACTTC. This gives the protein CASVRDSTYEQYF.

This clone was picked up a small number of times. The V gene is TRBV7-2, the J gene TRBJ1-2, with 7 bases identical to TRBD1. The CDR3 extends over 14 amino acids. Germline loops: CDR1 SGHTA, CDR2 FQGNSA. V shed 1 base and J 4 bases; nucleotides not matched to a gene: 3. The CDR3 region is CASSLEQGPYGYTF. The CDR3 bases are TGTGCCAGCAGCTTAGAACAGGGGCCCTATGGCTACACCTTC.

This chain links TRBV30 with TRBJ1-1; D gene ambiguous. Trimming stripped 0 bases from V and 1 base from J, with 12 bases between. Germline assignment: CDR1 GTSNPN and CDR2 SVGIG (reference sequence). This CDR3 contains 15 residues. DNA for the CDR3: TGTGCCTGGAGTGTAAGCCTCCGGTGGAACACTGAAGCTTTCTTT. Its protein is CAWSVSLRWNTEAFF. Full variable domain (outside the CDR3, taken from reference TRBV30 and TRBJ1-1): SQTIHQWPATLVQPVGSPLSLECTVEGTSNPNLYWYRQAAGRGLQLLFYSVGIGQISSEVPQNLSASRPQDRQFILSSKKLLLSDSGFYLCAWSVSLRWNTEAFFGQGTRLTVV.

This rearrangement joins TRBV7-9 to TRBJ1-2, with D perhaps TRBD1 (6 bases). Germline CDR1 and CDR2: SEHNR and FQNEAQ (reference sequence). The CDR3 is made up of 13 amino acids. V lost 5 bases to trimming and J lost 12 bases, with 19 bases between them. The CDR3 DNA reads as TGTGCCAGCAGCCAGGACAGCCGCCTAATGCACACCTTC. It yields the protein CASSQDSRLMHTF.

The rearrangement uses TRBV18 and TRBJ1-2; D gene unclear. V shed 2 bases and J shed 4 bases, with 14 bases lying between them. Germline CDR1 is KGHSH and CDR2 is LQKENI. The CDR3 is 15 residues long. The CDR3: CASSPTLGGTYGYTF. CDR3 nucleotide sequence: TGTGCCAGCTCACCAACCCTCGGAGGAACCTATGGCTACACCTTC.